This entry lists 6 T cell receptor beta chains sequenced from one sample in a study of blood T cell repertoires in COVID-19. TCRdb's table, derived via immunoSEQ multiplex PCR, lists solely in-frame clones and lacks some. The sample yields under 350,000 clones, just over 85% seen once. The sequencing input was PBMCs or T cells enriched from blood (not recorded which). Receptors originate from a woman in her 40s with acute COVID-19.

The table lists this clone with a count of one. This CDR3 reads CASRQYSYEQYF. CDR3 DNA sequence: TGTGCCAGCAGACAGTATAGCTACGAGCAGTACTTC. The chain is built from TRBV2 and TRBJ2-7, with D unresolved. Between the trimmed V and J ends, which lost 6 bases and 3 bases, there was a span of 9 bases. CDR3 length: 12 residues. The V gene's germline CDR1 is SNHLY and CDR2 FYNNEI.

V gene TRBV29-1 combines with J gene TRBJ2-1; 7 bases are a match to TRBD2. The CDR3 runs 13 residues. Per the germline V gene, CDR1 is SQVTM and CDR2 is ANQGSEA. Trimming removed 4 bases from V and 5 bases from J; junction bases left unmatched: 5. The CDR3 nucleotides read TGCAGCGTTGCTCGGGAGGCGGACAATGAGCAGTTCTTC. It specifies CSVAREADNEQFF.

The chain recombines TRBV5-1 with TRBJ2-2; TRBD2 matches at 11 bases. CDR3 length equals 18 residues. Germline V gene sequence: CDR1 SGHRS, CDR2 YFSETQ. V was clipped by 0 bases and J by 0 bases; unmatched bases: 4. The CDR3 bases are TGCGCCAGCAGCTTGGGGGGGACTAGCGGCTCGAACACCGGGGAGCTGTTTTTT. Its protein is CASSLGGTSGSNTGELFF.

This clone was seen a single time. The chain combines TRBV7-2 with TRBJ2-5; D is perhaps TRBD1 (6 bases). V gave up 4 bases and J gave up 7 bases, with 22 bases separating them. Germline values: CDR1 SGHTA, CDR2 FQGNSA. The CDR3 totals 16 residues. The CDR3 DNA is TGTGCCAGCAGCTATCCCCAGGGGAATTCGGCCGGGACCCAGTACTTC. Its protein is CASSYPQGNSAGTQYF.

V is TRBV4-2 and J is TRBJ1-3, with 7 nucleotides matching TRBD1. Per the germline V gene, CDR1 is LGHNA and CDR2 is YNFKEQ. V trimming: 4 bases; J trimming: 7 bases; junction bases outside the gene matches: 10. CDR3 length: 15 residues. In DNA form, the CDR3 reads TGTGCCAGCAGCCCCCCGGGGACAGCGATTAACACCATATATTTT. Residues: CASSPPGTAINTIYF.

The V and J genes are TRBV19 and TRBJ2-2; D is ambiguous. The CDR3 is 11 amino acids. Germline CDR1 LNHDA, CDR2 SQIVND (reference sequence). Trimming removed 9 bases from V and 5 bases from J, with 7 bases in between. The CDR3 region is CASAGTGELFF. In DNA, the CDR3 is TGTGCCAGCGCAGGTACCGGGGAGCTGTTTTTT.